The entry below describes one TCR beta chain. The antigen remains undetermined. This sample is drawn from a study of T cells in Graves' hyperthyroidism and ophthalmopathy. General study findings and limits: Ophthalmopathy was separated from stable hyperthyroidism by a 13 V-J model.

The TCR beta CDR3 regions underwent amplification using RNA transcripts as the source. An initial round of RT-PCR targeting the TCR CDR3 relied on the HTBI primer set. TCRdb processed the multiplex PCR reads anew with MiXCR; each CDR3 protein has one entry. The table shows 400,000 to 500,000 distinct CDR3 sequences, with about an eighth occurring only once. CDR3 length: 14 amino acids. Trimming took 0 bases from V and 7 from J, leaving 12 bases between them. CDR1 LGHNA and CDR2 YSLEER come from the germline V gene. For Graves' hyperthyroidism to be stable, ophthalmopathy could not progress within 18 months. For the diagnoses, clinical symptoms, serum thyroxine and TRAb, thyroid ultrasound and orbital computed tomography were used.

The chain recombines TRBV4-3 with TRBJ1-1; D may be TRBD1 (6 bases). The origin of this receptor is a woman between 18 and 30 years old with Graves' hyperthyroidism. Sequencing input: blood. CDR3 coding DNA: TGCGCCAGCAGCCAAGATCAACAGGGAAATGAAGCTTTCTTT. It specifies CASSQDQQGNEAFF.